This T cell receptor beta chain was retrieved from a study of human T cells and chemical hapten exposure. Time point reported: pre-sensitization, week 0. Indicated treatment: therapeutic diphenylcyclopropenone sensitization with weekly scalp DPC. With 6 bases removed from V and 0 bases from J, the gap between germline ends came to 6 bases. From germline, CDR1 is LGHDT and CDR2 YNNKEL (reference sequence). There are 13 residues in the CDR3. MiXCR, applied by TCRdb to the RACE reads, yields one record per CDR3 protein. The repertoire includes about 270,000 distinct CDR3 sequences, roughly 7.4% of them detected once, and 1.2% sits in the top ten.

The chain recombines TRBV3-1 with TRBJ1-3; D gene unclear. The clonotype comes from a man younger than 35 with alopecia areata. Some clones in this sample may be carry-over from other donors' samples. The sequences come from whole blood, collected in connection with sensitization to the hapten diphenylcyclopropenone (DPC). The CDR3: CASRVNSGNTIYF. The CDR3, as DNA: TGTGCCAGCAGGGTCAACTCTGGAAACACCATATATTTT.